This TCR beta chain appears in the sequencing data of a study of blood T cell repertoires in COVID-19. Study-wide context: From T cells, B-cell-depleted T cells, or PBMCs came the material, which was cDNA or gDNA.

As processed by the authors: Scientists estimated how many nucleated cells there were by amplifying reference gene primers. Sequenced by immunoSEQ multiplex PCR; TCRdb stores in-frame clones only, minus some. The V and J calls and clone size were taken over from that table, and D and trimming were inferred from the DNA. The profile shows some 280,000 clones, about nine tenths of them singletons. The V gene's germline CDR1 is SGHNT and CDR2 YENEEA. The CDR3 has 13 amino acids. The ends lost 5 bases at V and 5 bases at J; junction bases unmatched: 2. The chain employs TRBV11-3 and TRBJ2-1, with 8 bases lining up with TRBD2. The TCR was taken from a woman between 40 and 50 years old who had recovered from COVID-19. Sequences were obtained from peripheral blood. CDR3 bases: TGTGCCAGCAGCCGACTAGCGAACAATGAGCAGTTCTTC. Its protein product is CASSRLANNEQFF.